A single sample is the source of the 29 T cell receptor beta chains below, sequenced in a study of blood T cell repertoires in COVID-19. Clones were read by immunoSEQ multiplex PCR, and TCRdb kept only the in-frame ones, dropping some. The sample holds a few hundred thousand clones, 91% seen once. Specimen: PBMCs or T cells enriched from blood (not recorded which). Source of these receptors: a woman between 35 and 50 years old who had been exposed to COVID-19.

The chain recombines TRBV7-9 with TRBJ2-3; possibly TRBD2 for D (7 bases). CDR1 is SEHNR, CDR2 FQNEAQ, per germline (reference sequence). Trimming left V 0 bases short and J 2 bases short, with 9 bases between. The CDR3 extends over 15 amino acids. CDR3 in DNA: TGTGCCAGCAGCTTAGCGGGGGGGGCCACAGATACGCAGTATTTT. Amino acids: CASSLAGGATDTQYF.

This clone was seen more than once but under ten times. The V and J genes are TRBV2 and TRBJ2-3; 9 bases align to TRBD1. CDR3 length: 15 residues. Germline trimming cut 7 bases from V and 5 bases from J; bases unmatched to any gene: 10. Germline V gene sequence: CDR1 SNHLY, CDR2 FYNNEI. CDR3 in DNA: TGTGCCAGCAACTCCGGGACAGGGTGGGTAGATACGCAGTATTTT. Its protein is CASNSGTGWVDTQYF.

The chain employs TRBV24-1 and TRBJ2-5; TRBD2 matches 12 bases. Germline trimming cut 10 bases from V and 2 bases from J; bases unmatched to any gene: 7. Germline assignment: CDR1 KGHDR and CDR2 SFDVKD. This CDR3 is 15 amino acids long. CDR3 DNA: TGTGCCACAGCCCGTGGACTAGCGGGGCAAGAGACCCAGTACTTC. Translation: CATARGLAGQETQYF.

The rearrangement joins TRBV2 to TRBJ2-3; D is undetermined. The germline gives CDR1 SNHLY, CDR2 FYNNEI. The V end lost 3 bases, the J end lost 2 bases, and 12 bases lay between the germline ends. The CDR3 has 15 residues. CDR3 amino acids: CASSDEAQNTDTQYF. The DNA of the CDR3 is TGTGCCAGCAGTGACGAGGCTCAAAACACAGATACGCAGTATTTT.

The chain recombines TRBV19 with TRBJ1-3, with D possibly being TRBD1 (5 bases). There are 14 residues in the CDR3. Looked up from germline, CDR1 is LNHDA and CDR2 is SQIVND (reference sequence). Trimming took 5 bases from V and 1 from J, leaving 9 bases between them. For the CDR3, the DNA is TGTGCCAGTAGTGATGGGGCTTCTGGAAACACCATATATTTT. It translates to CASSDGASGNTIYF.

The rearrangement links TRBV2 to TRBJ2-1, with 10 positions matching TRBD1. Per the germline V gene, CDR1 is SNHLY and CDR2 is FYNNEI. The junction had 7 bases not matched to a gene; V was cut back by 5 bases and J by 9 bases. CDR3 size: 14 residues. The DNA for the CDR3 is TGTGCCAGCAGTCCGGACAGGGGGTCCAGTGAGCAGTTCTTC. Translating gives CASSPDRGSSEQFF.

The chain uses TRBV10-2 and TRBJ1-6; no reliable D call. Germline V gene lookup returns CDR1 WSHSY and CDR2 SAAADI. V was cut by 0 bases and J by 0 bases, with 15 bases left in between. The CDR3 covers 19 residues. This CDR3 is CASSESSARRSSYNSPLHF. The CDR3 DNA is TGCGCCAGCAGTGAGTCGAGTGCCAGAAGGAGCTCCTATAATTCACCCCTCCACTTT.

V is TRBV11-2 and J is TRBJ2-1, with D maybe TRBD1 (5 bases). Trimming left V 0 bases short and J 0 bases short, with 15 bases between. In germline, CDR1 is SGHAT, CDR2 FQNNGV. The CDR3 has 18 amino acids. The CDR3 sequence is CASSLDWLQVSSYNEQFF. DNA of the CDR3: TGTGCCAGCAGCTTAGATTGGCTACAGGTTAGCTCCTACAATGAGCAGTTCTTC.

This chain uses TRBV18 with TRBJ2-7; 8 bases map to TRBD1. There are 16 residues in the CDR3. Per the germline V gene, CDR1 is KGHSH and CDR2 is LQKENI. The junction had 16 bases not matched to a gene; V was cut back by 6 bases and J by 6 bases. CDR3 protein: CASSLLEDRVFGEQYF. DNA of the CDR3: TGTGCCAGCTCCCTTCTGGAGGACAGGGTCTTCGGCGAGCAGTACTTC.

The rearrangement joins TRBV30 to TRBJ2-7, with D perhaps TRBD2 (6 bases). In germline, CDR1 is GTSNPN, CDR2 SVGIG (reference sequence). Between the trimmed V and J ends, which lost 0 bases and 7 bases, there was a span of 19 bases. There are 15 residues in the CDR3. DNA for the CDR3: TGTGCCTGGAGTGTACTGTCGGGAGCACCGGGGGAGCAGTACTTC. Protein: CAWSVLSGAPGEQYF. The entire variable domain, with the rest obtained from reference TRBV30 and TRBJ2-7, is as follows: SQTIHQWPATLVQPVGSPLSLECTVEGTSNPNLYWYRQAAGRGLQLLFYSVGIGQISSEVPQNLSASRPQDRQFILSSKKLLLSDSGFYLCAWSVLSGAPGEQYFGPGTRLTVT.

This clone was observed once. The chain links TRBV2 to TRBJ1-2; a possible D gene is TRBD1 (5 bases). Trimming took off 1 base at V and 8 bases at J, with 11 bases between the two ends. Germline lookup yields CDR1 SNHLY and CDR2 FYNNEI. This CDR3 region has 13 residues. CDR3 DNA sequence: TGTGCCAGCAGTGAAGTCAGGGACTTAGGCTACACCTTC. As protein: CASSEVRDLGYTF.

The chain has TRBV5-5 and TRBJ2-1; 7 bases are shared with TRBD1. Germline lookup yields CDR1 SGHKS and CDR2 YYEKEE (reference sequence). V trimming: 0 bases; J trimming: 0 bases; junction bases outside the gene matches: 3. The CDR3 consists of 16 residues. The CDR3 DNA follows: TGTGCCAGCAGCTTGGGGGGACAGAGCTCCTACAATGAGCAGTTCTTC. It is translated as CASSLGGQSSYNEQFF.

V gene TRBV12-3 or TRBV12-4 combines with J gene TRBJ1-2, with a tentative D call TRBD1 (5 bases). The V end was cut by 3 bases, the J end by 7 bases, with 12 bases between. CDR3 length: 13 residues. In DNA, the CDR3 is TGTGCCAGCAGTTTTTTCCCAGACAGTGGCTACACCTTC. Amino acids: CASSFFPDSGYTF.

The chain uses TRBV29-1 and TRBJ1-1; TRBD1 aligns across 8 bases. CDR1 is SQVTM, CDR2 ANQGSEA, per germline. V dropped 7 bases and J dropped 0; count of bases not matched to a gene: 13. The CDR3 is 16 amino acids. The CDR3 reads CSAETPGQAMNTEAFF. CDR3 DNA sequence: TGCAGCGCTGAGACTCCGGGACAGGCGATGAACACTGAAGCTTTCTTT.

The V gene is TRBV7-9, the J gene TRBJ1-2; D is unresolved. CDR1 and CDR2 (germline): SEHNR, FQNEAQ (reference sequence). Trimming took 8 bases from V and 3 from J, leaving 19 bases between them. This CDR3 region has 15 residues. The CDR3 here is CASGSGSGWDYGYTF. DNA for the CDR3: TGTGCCAGCGGATCGGGATCCGGGTGGGACTATGGCTACACCTTC.

The genes are TRBV12-3 or TRBV12-4 and TRBJ1-1; D gene uncertain. The CDR3 extends over 12 amino acids. The V end lost 6 bases, the J end lost 10 bases, and 15 bases lay between the germline ends. CDR3 amino acids: CASSRGGLVAFF. CDR3 nucleotide sequence: TGTGCCAGCAGCAGAGGAGGCCTGGTAGCTTTCTTT.

This chain joins TRBV5-8 and TRBJ2-6; D gene unclear. CDR1 and CDR2 from the germline V gene are SGHTS and YDEGEE. Trimming removed 6 bases from V and 2 bases from J, with 15 bases in between. CDR3 length: 16 amino acids. CDR3 loop: CASTRRVSAGANVLTF. CDR3 DNA sequence: TGTGCCAGCACCCGCCGAGTTAGTGCTGGGGCCAACGTCCTGACTTTC.

The chain couples TRBV16 to TRBJ1-2, with 9 bases that match TRBD1. V dropped 3 bases and J dropped 6; count of bases not matched to a gene: 11. Germline CDR1 is KGHSY and CDR2 is FQNENV. The CDR3 covers 16 residues. CDR3 protein: CASSQNSWGDRDGYTF. The CDR3 DNA sequence: TGTGCCAGCAGCCAGAATTCCTGGGGGGACAGGGATGGCTACACCTTC.

The CDR3, as DNA: TGCGCCAGCAGCTTGTACAGAAACACTGAAGCTTTCTTT. Encoded protein: CASSLYRNTEAFF. The genes are TRBV5-1 and TRBJ1-1, with unresolved D. CDR3 length equals 13 residues. In germline, CDR1 is SGHRS, CDR2 YFSETQ. Trimming took off 1 base at V and 2 bases at J, with 6 bases between the two ends.

The chain employs TRBV5-1 and TRBJ2-3; 7 bases agree with TRBD2. The V and J ends lost 4 bases and 4 bases, in that order; junction bases with no gene match: 9. The CDR3 extends over 15 amino acids. CDR1 is SGHRS and CDR2 is YFSETQ in the germline V gene. The CDR3 sequence is CASSLQGAGADTQYF. CDR3 coding DNA: TGCGCCAGCAGCCTCCAAGGGGCGGGAGCAGATACGCAGTATTTT.

The genes are TRBV19 and TRBJ1-2; 7 positions match TRBD1. CDR3 length: 17 amino acids. From germline, CDR1 is LNHDA and CDR2 SQIVND (reference sequence). V trimming: 5 bases; J trimming: 3 bases; junction bases outside the gene matches: 15. CDR3 residues: CASSFRPDRAVHYGYTF. The CDR3 DNA reads as TGTGCCAGTAGTTTCCGCCCCGACAGGGCCGTTCACTATGGCTACACCTTC.

The CDR3, as DNA: TGTGCCAGCAATAAACAGGGCCCCATTAACACCGGGGAGCTGTTTTTT. Its protein product is CASNKQGPINTGELFF. V gene TRBV2 combines with J gene TRBJ2-2, with D possibly TRBD1 on 6 matching bases. The CDR3 runs to 16 residues. Germline CDR1 reads SNHLY; CDR2 reads FYNNEI. V was trimmed by 7 bases and J by 2 bases, leaving 17 bases between them.

The V gene is TRBV30, the J gene TRBJ1-5; possibly TRBD1 for D (5 bases). Germline CDR1 GTSNPN, CDR2 SVGIG (reference sequence). Trimming took 2 bases from V and 9 from J, leaving 17 bases between them. The CDR3 length is 14 residues. CDR3 residues: CAWSPTGAFRPQHF. The DNA of the CDR3 is TGTGCCTGGAGTCCCACAGGAGCCTTTCGGCCCCAGCATTTT.

This clone was detected only once. The chain carries TRBV5-4 and TRBJ1-1, with D tentatively TRBD1 (6 bases). Germline V gene lookup returns CDR1 SGHNT and CDR2 YYREEE (reference sequence). The CDR3 is 15 amino acids. The ends were cut back, 4 bases at V and 0 bases at J, with 13 bases in the middle. The CDR3 sequence: CASSPGQTMNTEAFF. The DNA of the CDR3 is TGTGCCAGCAGCCCCGGACAGACAATGAACACTGAAGCTTTCTTT.

The V gene is TRBV6-4, the J gene TRBJ2-4, with TRBD2 matching over 9 bases. Germline trimming cut 5 bases from V and 8 bases from J; bases unmatched to any gene: 7. Germline V CDR1 and CDR2: MRHNA, SNTAGT. This CDR3 is 14 amino acids long. The CDR3 sequence is CASSTSGPWDIQYF. CDR3 bases: TGTGCCAGCAGTACTAGCGGGCCTTGGGACATTCAGTACTTC.

This clone has a single count. The DNA of the CDR3 is TGTGCCAGCAAGGGCCTAGCGGGATTAAACGAGCAGTACTTC. Residues: CASKGLAGLNEQYF. The chain couples TRBV2 to TRBJ2-7; 9 nucleotides line up with TRBD2. The CDR3 spans 14 residues. V was pared by 7 bases and J by 5 bases, with 9 bases of the junction left unmatched. Germline CDR1 is SNHLY and CDR2 is FYNNEI.

The chain combines TRBV10-1 with TRBJ1-1; 7 bases align to TRBD1. CDR1 and CDR2 from the germline V gene are WNHNN and SYGVQD (reference sequence). This CDR3 is 13 amino acids long. V lost 2 bases, J lost 7 bases, and 4 bases stayed unmatched. CDR3 nucleotide sequence: TGCGCCAGCAGTGAGCAACAGGGGATTGAAGCTTTCTTT. Translating it yields CASSEQQGIEAFF.

This clone came up a few times. The V and J genes are TRBV2 and TRBJ1-5; no definite D call. CDR3 length: 15 residues. Deletions cut 2 bases from V and 0 bases from J, with 8 bases between. The V gene's germline CDR1 is SNHLY and CDR2 FYNNEI. The CDR3 DNA reads TGTGCCAGCAGTGAATCGGGGATTAGCAATCAGCCCCAGCATTTT. Protein product: CASSESGISNQPQHF.

In this sample, this clone turned up many times. This chain joins TRBV6-6 and TRBJ2-2, with D hard to call. This CDR3 is 14 amino acids long. Germline V lookup: CDR1 MNHNY, CDR2 SVGAGI (reference sequence). Trimming pared 2 bases from V and 4 bases from J, leaving 8 bases between. CDR3 sequence (DNA): TGTGCCAGCAGTTACACGGCGGCCACCGGGGAGCTGTTTTTT. Translated: CASSYTAATGELFF.